This T cell receptor beta chain was obtained from a study of T cells in Graves' hyperthyroidism and ophthalmopathy. It was RNA transcripts that yielded the amplified TCR beta CDR3 regions. Carried out on the TCR CDR3, a first-round RT-PCR used the HTBI primer set. TCRdb independently ran MiXCR on the multiplex PCR reads; one entry per CDR3 protein. Of roughly 530,000 distinct CDR3 sequences listed, about 15% are singletons. Patients were excluded because of uncontrolled infection, other autoimmune disease, pregnancy or lactation. Study outcomes and limitations: Expanded thyroid clonotypes (above 0.001) were mostly also found in blood.

At least ten counts were recorded for this clonotype. What it binds is unknown. Sequencing was done on a sample of blood. The clonotype was recovered from a woman aged 18 to 35 with Graves' ophthalmopathy.

The CDR3: CASSPRGTYEQYF. The CDR3 DNA reads as TGTGCCAGCTCCCCAAGGGGGACCTACGAGCAGTACTTC. J is TRBJ2-7 and V is TRBV27; D may be TRBD1 (6 bases). CDR1 is MNHEY and CDR2 is SMNVEV in the germline V gene (reference sequence). Trimming took off 8 bases at V and 2 bases at J, with 13 bases between the two ends. The CDR3 sequence is 13 residues long.